This T cell receptor beta chain derives from a study of spatial heterogeneity in lung cancer. Whole-study context: An average of more than ten raw reads was observed per unique TCR and UMI combination.

A distinct unique molecular identifier was carried by each TCR cDNA molecule. TCRdb called the 5' RACE reads again in MiXCR, with one record for every CDR3 protein. Among about 15,000 distinct CDR3 sequences listed, around 9.1% were seen once. This CDR3 has 14 residues. Germline V lookup: CDR1 SEHNR, CDR2 FQNEAQ (reference sequence). Trimming stripped 5 bases from V and 2 bases from J, with 11 bases between. Time point reported: sample taken at primary tumor resection. Unsorted tumor, nontumor lung tissue or cryopreserved PBMC supplied the whole RNA. In this sample, this clonotype is medium-sized. The rearrangement links TRBV7-9 to TRBJ2-3, with a tentative D call TRBD2 (5 bases). The material sequenced was PBMCs, taken at surgery. The receptor was derived from a male donor with early-stage non-small cell lung cancer. The CDR3 DNA follows: TGTGCCAGCAGCCCCCGGGGAGACACAGATACGCAGTATTTT. It specifies CASSPRGDTDTQYF.